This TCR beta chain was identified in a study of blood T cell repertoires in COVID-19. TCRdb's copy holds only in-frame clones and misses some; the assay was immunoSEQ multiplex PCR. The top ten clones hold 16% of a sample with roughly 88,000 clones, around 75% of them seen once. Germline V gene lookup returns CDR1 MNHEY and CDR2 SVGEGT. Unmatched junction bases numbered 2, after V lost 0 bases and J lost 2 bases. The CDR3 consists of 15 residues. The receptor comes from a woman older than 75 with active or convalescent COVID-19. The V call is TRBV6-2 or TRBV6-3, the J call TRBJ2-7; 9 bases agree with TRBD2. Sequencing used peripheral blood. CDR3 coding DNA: TGTGCCAGCAGTTACTCTGCGGGGGGGACCTACGAGCAGTACTTC. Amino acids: CASSYSAGGTYEQYF.